This TCR beta chain appears in the sequencing data of a study of siplizumab effects on memory and regulatory T cells. Regarding the study as a whole: Siplizumab conditions gave an average of almost 70% Treg-derived mappable alloreactive CD4+ clones, versus roughly 25% for controls. Only a minority of proliferating CD4+ or CD8+ clones had an assignable naive or memory phenotype, with roughly 80-95% lacking one. Naive T cells apparently outstripped memory cells in diversity and seemed major alloresponse contributors.

The protocol was immunoSEQ multiplex PCR, while the TCRdb copy is restricted to in-frame clones and leaves out a portion. The top ten clones hold about two fifths of a sample with 60,000 or so clones, more than 85% of them seen once. As for this clone: Antigen specificity is unknown.

Germline assignment: CDR1 SGHDN and CDR2 FVKESK. The CDR3 is 16 residues long. V was pared by 5 bases and J by 3 bases, with 4 bases of the junction left unmatched. Sequenced material: CD8+ T cells sorted from blood. The source is a human donor in good health. The J gene is TRBJ2-6, the V gene TRBV14; 10 bases match TRBD1. DNA of the CDR3: TGTGCCAGCAGCGGAGACAGGGGGCTTGGGGCCAACGTCCTGACTTTC. It translates to CASSGDRGLGANVLTF.